The 20 T cell receptor beta chains below come from one sample, sequenced in a study of tissue T cells after allogeneic stem cell transplantation (dated 2022 in TCRdb). The intended sense of this specimen's time point label: human tissue collected at research (rapid) autopsy. Over a roughly 3-year period, a research-autopsy study prospectively enrolled 7 or 8 adult allo-HCT recipients who had steroid-refractory GVHD. Library preparation used the immunoSEQ multiplex PCR assay. TCRdb obtained this table from immuneACCESS and retained in-frame rearrangements with V and J assigned. These tables miss some clones; where compared with another copy, unresolved V genes account for less than half of the shortfall, and the remainder is unexplained. The sample profile shows approximately 1,500 clones; roughly 80% of them were found once. In total, the top ten clones hold approximately 8.6% of the sample. The specimen was stomach tissue, collected at autopsy. Receptors originate from a male patient aged 60 or over with steroid-refractory graft-versus-host disease after an allogeneic stem cell transplant. In patients who had a transplant, some T cells may come from the graft donor.

The chain links TRBV6-5 to TRBJ2-4; D is unclear. V lost 7 bases and J lost 2, with 15 bases in between. This CDR3 is 15 amino acids long. Germline V lookup: CDR1 MNHEY, CDR2 SVGAGI. Written as DNA, the CDR3 is TGTGCCAGCACCGGACCCAACTGGTCCAAAAACATTCAGTACTTC. Amino acids: CASTGPNWSKNIQYF.

The CDR3 protein is CASSLRLAVAQGTDTQYF. The CDR3 DNA reads TGTGCCAGCAGTTTACGGCTAGCGGTGGCGCAGGGCACAGATACGCAGTATTTT. The chain combines TRBV6-2 or TRBV6-3 with TRBJ2-3; 7 positions agree with TRBD2. Germline V gene data show CDR1 as MNHEY and CDR2 as SVGEGT. With 4 bases clipped from V and 1 base from J, the junction kept 14 bases outside the gene matches. This CDR3 is built from 18 residues.

This chain connects TRBV3-1 (or the pseudogene TRBV3-2) to TRBJ1-5, with 7 bases lining up with TRBD1. This CDR3 has 15 residues. Unmatched junction bases numbered 9, after V lost 8 bases and J lost 2 bases. The germline CDR1 and CDR2 sequences are LGHDT and YNNKEL (reference sequence). As DNA, the CDR3 is TGTGCCAGCTCTACAGGGGATGTGGGCAATCAGCCCCAGCATTTT. Amino acids: CASSTGDVGNQPQHF.

The genes are TRBV7-9 and TRBJ2-3; TRBD2 aligns across 10 bases. The CDR3 is 15 residues long. J gave up 8 bases and V 4 bases, and 9 bases lay outside the gene matches. Germline CDR1 is SEHNR and CDR2 is FQNEAQ (reference sequence). CDR3 sequence (DNA): TGTGCCAGCAGCTCACCTCCTAGCGGGGGACCTACGCAGTATTTT. Protein: CASSSPPSGGPTQYF.

The V call is TRBV28, the J call TRBJ2-5; TRBD1 aligns across 10 bases. The germline CDR1 and CDR2 sequences are MDHEN and SYDVKM. The V segment lost 3 bases and the J segment 5 bases; nucleotides outside the gene matches: 3. The CDR3 consists of 14 residues. The chain's CDR3 is CASSFSDRGETQYF. The CDR3 region has the DNA TGTGCCAGCAGTTTCTCGGACAGGGGGGAGACCCAGTACTTC.

This chain uses TRBV14 with TRBJ1-2, with D unclear. The germline V and J ends were trimmed by 3 bases and 8 bases, with 19 bases remaining between them. The CDR3 is 15 residues long. Germline values: CDR1 SGHDN, CDR2 FVKESK. CDR3 nucleotides: TGTGCCAGCAGCCAGGATGCCCGTTTCAGGAGGGGCTACACCTTC. It encodes CASSQDARFRRGYTF.

The CDR3 DNA reads as TGTGCCATTAACAGGGGAGGAGCAGGCACAGATACGCAGTATTTT. It codes for CAINRGGAGTDTQYF. The chain joins TRBV28 to TRBJ2-3; a weak D match, TRBD1 (7 bases). Between the trimmed V and J ends, which lost 10 bases and 1 base, there was a span of 18 bases. The CDR3 has 15 residues. Germline V lookup: CDR1 MDHEN, CDR2 SYDVKM.

This rearrangement joins TRBV6-5 to TRBJ2-3; 10 positions agree with TRBD1. The CDR3 loop spans 15 amino acids. In germline, CDR1 is MNHEY, CDR2 SVGAGI. Trimming cost V 5 bases and J 4 bases; bases outside gene matches: 6. The CDR3 region has the DNA TGTGCCAGCAGTCCCGGGACAGGGGAGGCAGATACGCAGTATTTT. It is translated as CASSPGTGEADTQYF.

V gene TRBV30 combines with J gene TRBJ2-7, with D maybe TRBD1 (6 bases). This CDR3 is built from 13 residues. Trimming shortened V by 0 bases and J by 3 bases, and 9 bases separated the two germline ends. In germline, CDR1 is GTSNPN, CDR2 SVGIG (reference sequence). CDR3 protein: CAWSVLGGYEQYF. CDR3 sequence (DNA): TGTGCCTGGAGTGTACTAGGGGGCTACGAGCAGTACTTC.

The chain links TRBV20-1 to TRBJ1-5; D gene uncertain. The CDR3 loop spans 13 amino acids. The germline CDR1 and CDR2 sequences are DFQATT and SNEGSKA (reference sequence). V gave up 3 bases and J gave up 0 bases, with 6 bases separating them. In DNA form, the CDR3 reads TGCAGTGCTAGTCGGGGTAGCAATCAGCCCCAGCATTTT. It codes for CSASRGSNQPQHF.

CDR3 DNA: TGTGCCAGCAGTGAGGGGGGGAGGTCAGATACGCAGTATTTT. It translates to CASSEGGRSDTQYF. The V call is TRBV2, the J call TRBJ2-3; 7 bases agree with TRBD2. J lost 4 bases, V lost 3 bases, and 4 bases had no gene match. The CDR3 is made up of 14 amino acids. CDR1 is SNHLY and CDR2 is FYNNEI in the germline V gene.

The rearrangement links TRBV19 to TRBJ1-4, with 8 bases that match TRBD1. Germline CDR1 LNHDA, CDR2 SQIVND (reference sequence). V shed 3 bases, J shed 8 bases, and the junction held 11 bases outside the gene matches. This CDR3 spans 16 amino acids. This chain's CDR3 is CASSMDLTGETEKLFF. CDR3 DNA sequence: TGTGCCAGTAGTATGGACTTGACAGGGGAGACGGAAAAACTGTTTTTT. Full variable domain (rest looked up from reference TRBV19 and TRBJ1-4): DGGITQSPKYLFRKEGQNVTLSCEQNLNHDAMYWYRQDPGQGLRLIYYSQIVNDFQKGDIAEGYSVSREKKESFPLTVTSAQKNPTAFYLCASSMDLTGETEKLFFGSGTQLSVL.

This chain uses TRBV21-1 with TRBJ1-4. TRBV21-1 represents a pseudogene. CDR3 size: 11 residues. Here the CDR3 reads CASSKAKKLFF. In DNA, the CDR3 is TGTGCCAGCAGCAAAGCGAAAAAACTGTTTTTT.

The chain has TRBV3-1 (or the pseudogene TRBV3-2) and TRBJ1-5; no firm D call. Germline CDR1 reads LGHDT; CDR2 reads YNNKEL (reference sequence). V was cut by 6 bases and J by 5 bases, with 11 bases left in between. This CDR3 has 13 residues. The chain's CDR3 is CASSPFLYQPQHF. The DNA for the CDR3 is TGTGCCAGCAGTCCCTTTCTCTATCAGCCCCAGCATTTT.

This clone appeared a single time. The chain couples TRBV25-1 to TRBJ2-1; weak D call: TRBD2 (5 bases). V was clipped by 6 bases and J by 5 bases, with 11 bases between them. The germline V gene has CDR1 MGHDK and CDR2 SYGVNS. This CDR3 has 13 amino acids. CDR3 coding DNA: TGTGCCAGCAGGGTCACGGGGAACAATGAGCAGTTCTTC. This codes for CASRVTGNNEQFF.

This CDR3 reads CASRFDRNGYTF. As DNA, the CDR3 is TGTGCCAGCCGCTTTGACAGGAATGGCTACACCTTC. The rearrangement links TRBV2 to TRBJ1-2; maybe TRBD1 (6 bases). V was pared by 8 bases and J by 6 bases, with 13 bases between. This CDR3 has 12 residues. Germline V CDR1 and CDR2: SNHLY, FYNNEI.

The V gene is TRBV11-3, the J gene TRBJ2-3; D is unresolved. The CDR3 extends over 12 amino acids. V lost 5 bases and J lost 4, with 7 bases in between. Per the germline V gene, CDR1 is SGHNT and CDR2 is YENEEA. In DNA form, the CDR3 reads TGTGCCAGCAGCAAGTACGCAGATACGCAGTATTTT. It specifies CASSKYADTQYF.

This chain joins TRBV10-3 and TRBJ2-7; D is ambiguous. The V gene's germline CDR1 is ENHRY and CDR2 SYGVKD. The germline V and J ends were trimmed by 2 bases and 0 bases, with 11 bases remaining between them. The CDR3 contains 15 residues. The CDR3 sequence: CAISEPPRSSYEQYF. DNA for the CDR3: TGTGCCATCAGTGAGCCCCCACGGAGCTCCTACGAGCAGTACTTC.

The sample holds a few counts of this clone. J is TRBJ1-3 and V is TRBV18; the match to TRBD1 covers 8 bases. In germline, CDR1 is KGHSH, CDR2 LQKENI. The CDR3 covers 15 residues. Germline trimming cut 2 bases from V and 4 bases from J; bases unmatched to any gene: 4. The CDR3 DNA reads TGTGCCAGCTCACCAGGACAGGGCCGGGGAAACACCATATATTTT. Translating gives CASSPGQGRGNTIYF. The entire variable domain, with the rest obtained from reference TRBV18 and TRBJ1-3, is as follows: NAGVMQNPRHLVRRRGQEARLRCSPMKGHSHVYWYRQLPEEGLKFMVYLQKENIIDESGMPKERFSAEFPKEGPSILRIQQVVRGDSAAYFCASSPGQGRGNTIYFGEGSWLTVV.

This sequence joins TRBV28 and TRBJ1-2; a weak D match, TRBD1 (6 bases). The V gene's germline CDR1 is MDHEN and CDR2 SYDVKM. The CDR3 is made up of 11 amino acids. V lost 11 bases and J lost 6, with 13 bases in between. CDR3 nucleotide sequence: TGTGCCGGCCGGGACAACAATGGCTACACCTTC. Residues: CAGRDNNGYTF.